Listed below are T cell receptor beta chains from one sample, sequenced in a study of blood T cell repertoires in COVID-19. Data came from immunoSEQ multiplex PCR; TCRdb stores just in-frame clones and leaves some out. The sample records hundreds of thousands of clones, roughly 90% being singletons. Input material: peripheral blood. The source is a man in his 60s who had recovered from COVID-19. The CDR3 runs from the conserved cysteine through the conserved F or W. The D gene is left open where the match is weak. The listing skips clone size in some rows; elsewhere it reads once, few, many or a size class.

j_gene,v_gene,abundance,d_gene,CDR3nt,CDR3aa
TRBJ2-1,TRBV27,-,TRBD2,TGTGCCAGCAGTTTAACTCCTCAGTGGGCTAGCGGGAGCCGAGGGGACCAGTTCTTC,CASSLTPQWASGSRGDQFF
TRBJ1-1,TRBV28,-,-,TGTGCCAGCAATTGGTCAGGGGCTAACACTGAAGCTTTCTTT,CASNWSGANTEAFF
TRBJ2-5,TRBV3-1/TRBV3-2,-,TRBD1,TGTGCCAGCAGCTATGGGTTACAGGGGTCGATTGGGGAGACCCAGTACTTC,CASSYGLQGSIGETQYF
TRBJ2-1,TRBV5-8,-,TRBD2,TGTGCCAGCAGCGGATCTAGCGGGAGGGCCTTCAATGAGCAGTTCTTC,CASSGSSGRAFNEQFF
TRBJ2-2,TRBV19,-,TRBD1,TGTGCCAGTAGTTCCACCGGGACAGGGGTCCGGAACACCGGGGAGCTGTTTTTT,CASSSTGTGVRNTGELFF
TRBJ2-6,TRBV21-1,-,-,TGTGCCAGCAATTTATACGGAGTCGGGGCCAACGTCCTGACTTTC,CASNLYGVGANVLTF
TRBJ1-1,TRBV5-1,-,TRBD1,TGCGCCAGCAGCTGGGGGACAGGGGGGAACACTGAAGCTTTCTTT,CASSWGTGGNTEAFF
TRBJ1-2,TRBV18,-,-,TGTGCCAGCTCACCAGCAGGTAGCTATGGCTACACCTTC,CASSPAGSYGYTF
TRBJ2-7,TRBV12-3/TRBV12-4,once,TRBD1,TGTGCCAGCAGAAGGACAGGGATCCACGAGCAGTACTTC,CASRRTGIHEQYF
TRBJ1-3,TRBV2,-,-,TGTGCCAGCAGTGAAGCCCTCTCTGGAAACACCATATATTTT,CASSEALSGNTIYF
TRBJ1-5,TRBV6-2/TRBV6-3,-,-,TGTGCCAGCAGTTACTCGGCAGGGAGCAATCAGCCCCAGCATTTT,CASSYSAGSNQPQHF
TRBJ1-5,TRBV19,-,TRBD1,TGTGCCAGTAGTGCCAGCGGGACAGGGGGAAATCAGCCCCAGCATTTT,CASSASGTGGNQPQHF
TRBJ2-7,TRBV30,-,-,TGTGCCTGGAAGCCCGACAGAGTCTCCTACGAGCAGTACTTC,CAWKPDRVSYEQYF
TRBJ1-2,TRBV19,-,TRBD1,TGTGCCAGTAGTTACCGACAGGGTACCTATGGCTACACCTTC,CASSYRQGTYGYTF
TRBJ2-5,TRBV10-3,-,-,TGTGCCATCAGTGGGTCTAGCCCAGAGACCCAGTACTTC,CAISGSSPETQYF
TRBJ1-2,TRBV4-3,-,TRBD1,TGCGCCAGCACACCGGGACAGGGGGTATATGGCTACACCTTC,CASTPGQGVYGYTF
TRBJ1-3,TRBV5-5,-,TRBD1,TGTGCCAGCAGCACCGGACAGGGAGGAAACACCATATATTTT,CASSTGQGGNTIYF
TRBJ2-3,TRBV11-3,-,-,TGTGCCAGCAGCTTAGGGCAGGGGAAAGATACGCAGTATTTT,CASSLGQGKDTQYF
TRBJ2-3,TRBV19,-,-,TGTGCCAGTAGTAACCGACTCTATGACTTCACAGATACGCAGTATTTT,CASSNRLYDFTDTQYF
TRBJ1-1,TRBV6-5,-,-,TGTGCCAGCAGTTCCAGGGGTCGGAACACTGAAGCTTTCTTT,CASSSRGRNTEAFF
TRBJ2-2,TRBV11-3,-,TRBD2,TGTGCCAGCAGCTCAGGACTAGCCACCGGGGAGCTGTTTTTT,CASSSGLATGELFF
TRBJ1-6,TRBV12-3/TRBV12-4,-,-,TGTGCCAGCACCTCCACGGGGTCACCCCTCCACTTT,CASTSTGSPLHF
TRBJ1-5,TRBV3-1/TRBV3-2,-,-,TGTGCCAGCAGCCAAGGCGATCGGGCCCAGCATTTT,CASSQGDRAQHF
TRBJ2-7,TRBV6-4,-,TRBD2,TGTGCCAGCAGTGAGGGAAGCGGGAGCTACGAGCAGTACTTC,CASSEGSGSYEQYF
TRBJ2-4,TRBV6-2/TRBV6-3,-,TRBD2,TGTGCCAGCAGTTCGGGCGGGAGCCTTTCCAAAAACATTCAGTACTTC,CASSSGGSLSKNIQYF
TRBJ2-7,TRBV3-1/TRBV3-2,-,-,TGTGCCAGCAGCCTCCGTAGCTCCTACGAGCAGTACTTC,CASSLRSSYEQYF
TRBJ1-2,TRBV19,-,-,TGTGCCAGTACTCTCGGCCGAGGCTATGGCTACACCTTC,CASTLGRGYGYTF
TRBJ2-7,TRBV3-1/TRBV3-2,-,-,TGTGCCAGCAGCCCCCGACAGGACTCCTACGAGCAGTACTTC,CASSPRQDSYEQYF
TRBJ1-1,TRBV7-2,once,-,TGTGCCAGCAGCCCAGAAACACCTGAAGCTTTCTTT,CASSPETPEAFF
TRBJ1-1,TRBV19,-,TRBD1,TGTGCCAGTACCCTCAGGGGGACCAACACTGAAGCTTTCTTT,CASTLRGTNTEAFF
TRBJ2-7,TRBV11-2,-,-,TGTGCCAGCAGCCTAAGACAGAATCCGAACTACGAGCAGTACTTC,CASSLRQNPNYEQYF
TRBJ1-3,TRBV2,once,TRBD1,TGTGCCAGCAGCGGACAGGTCTCTGGAAACACCATATATTTT,CASSGQVSGNTIYF
TRBJ1-4,TRBV15,few,-,TGTGCCACCAATACACCGGGAACCGACAGGGAAAAACTGTTTTTT,CATNTPGTDREKLFF
TRBJ2-5,TRBV7-2,-,TRBD2,TGTGCCAGCAGCTTGGGGCGGGGGGGCCTGGAGACCCAGTACTTC,CASSLGRGGLETQYF
TRBJ2-5,TRBV7-8,-,-,TGTGCCAGCAGGGAGGCCGGCGGAGAGACCCAGTACTTC,CASREAGGETQYF
TRBJ1-6,TRBV18,-,TRBD1,TGTGCCAGCTCCCTTGGCGTCAGGGGGCTTTCACCCCTCCACTTT,CASSLGVRGLSPLHF
TRBJ1-2,TRBV19,once,TRBD1,TGTGCCAGTAGGGACAGGGGGCGAGGCTACACCTTC,CASRDRGRGYTF
TRBJ1-4,TRBV7-8,-,-,TGTGCCAGCAGCTTTCCAGGGTTGGGGACTAATGAAAAACTGTTTTTT,CASSFPGLGTNEKLFF
TRBJ2-7,TRBV6-2/TRBV6-3,-,-,TGTGCCAGCAGTCCACAGGGTTCCACCTACGAGCAGTACTTC,CASSPQGSTYEQYF
TRBJ1-5,TRBV19,-,-,TGTGCCAGTAGTCCGGGTTCTAATCAGCCCCAGCATTTT,CASSPGSNQPQHF
TRBJ1-5,TRBV11-2,-,-,TGTGCCAGCAGCCTAGACGGGTCCAATCAGCCCCAGCATTTT,CASSLDGSNQPQHF
TRBJ2-2,TRBV11-3,-,-,TGTGCCAGCAGCTTAGGAGGCAGAGACACCGGGGAGCTGTTTTTT,CASSLGGRDTGELFF
TRBJ1-3,TRBV7-8,-,-,TGTGCCAGCAGCTCGACAGGTACCTCTGGAAACACCATATATTTT,CASSSTGTSGNTIYF
TRBJ2-7,TRBV27,-,-,TGTGCCCGAGCAAAAGGGGACTACGAGCAGTACTTC,CARAKGDYEQYF
TRBJ1-1,TRBV7-9,once,TRBD1,TGTGCCAGCAGCCTGGGACAGGTAAACACTGAAGCTTTCTTT,CASSLGQVNTEAFF
TRBJ2-3,TRBV4-3,-,-,TGCGCCAGCAGCCAAGTATCAAACATCGCGGGTAGCACAGATACGCAGTATTTT,CASSQVSNIAGSTDTQYF
TRBJ1-6,TRBV30,-,-,TGTGCCTGGAGTGACTCGAAGGACTATCCTAGACACTTT,CAWSDSKDYPRHF
TRBJ2-2,TRBV18,-,TRBD2,TGTGCCAGCTCACCCCCGGGACTAGCGATTGGGGAGCTGTTTTTT,CASSPPGLAIGELFF
TRBJ1-2,TRBV4-1,few,-,TGCGCCAGCAGCCAAGAACCGGGGAGAGGCGGCTACACCTTC,CASSQEPGRGGYTF
TRBJ1-2,TRBV6-5,-,TRBD1,TGTGCCAGCTTCGGGGACAGGGACTATGGCTACACCTTC,CASFGDRDYGYTF
TRBJ2-2,TRBV15,-,TRBD1,TGTGCCACCAGCAGAGGACAGGGGACAACCGGGGAGCTGTTTTTT,CATSRGQGTTGELFF
TRBJ2-2,TRBV28,-,-,TGTGCCAGCAGTCTCAGGACTACCTCGGGGGCCGGGGAGCTGTTTTTT,CASSLRTTSGAGELFF
TRBJ2-7,TRBV11-2,-,-,TGTGCCAGCAGCTTAGATCGGGACGAGCAGTACTTC,CASSLDRDEQYF